What follows is one T cell receptor (beta chain) and its context. The antigen is undetermined. Across several immunoSEQ plates, the genomic DNA of each subset was split evenly. Each sorted subset replicate got 200 ng genomic DNA, 30,000 or so genomes. The data were produced by immunoSEQ multiplex PCR, yet TCRdb's version contains in-frame clones alone and is incomplete. The data hold under 650,000 clones, with about 96% observed a single time. The sample originates from a study of shared clonotypes between healthy human individuals. Study observations and caveats: Blood alone was sampled, and tissue repertoires likely differ.

Researchers partitioned CD4+ cells into CD45RA+ naive and CD45RA-negative memory subsets. Germline V gene lookup returns CDR1 MGHRA and CDR2 YSYEKL. This CDR3 is 16 amino acids long. Germline trimming cut 4 bases from V and 2 bases from J; bases unmatched to any gene: 9. The chain links TRBV4-1 to TRBJ2-3; 7 bases are shared with TRBD2. The sequencing input was naive CD4+ T cells sorted from blood. Subset defined: CD45RA+ positively selected. This receptor was taken from a woman younger than 45 in good health. CDR3: CASSPPGGSTTDTQYF. DNA of the CDR3: TGCGCCAGCAGCCCCCCGGGCGGGAGTACCACAGATACGCAGTATTTT.